This TCR beta chain was sequenced in a study of shared clonotypes between healthy human individuals. Turning to the study itself: Three plates were used per donor for CD4 naive, three for CD4 memory, two for CD8 naive and one for CD8 memory. Broader study findings: Sharing across a few donors was seen in 4% to 5.5% of naive CD4 clonotypes. A generally larger estimated richness was seen in naive subsets than in memory subsets.

A remark on this clone: Its antigen is undetermined.

The CDR3 has 13 amino acids. Germline CDR1 SNHLY, CDR2 FYNNEI. J was trimmed by 5 bases and V by 5 bases; bases with no gene match: 6. Measured with immunoSEQ multiplex PCR; TCRdb has only the in-frame clones, and not every one. The sample includes about 2.4 million clones, 90% to 95% of them seen just once. This clonotype was sampled from a man aged 18 to 30 in good health. Some clones in this sample may be carry-over from other donors' samples. Specimen: naive CD4+ T cells from PBMCs. This sample's subset: CD45RA+ positively selected. V usage is TRBV2 and J usage is TRBJ2-7; 7 positions match TRBD1. The CDR3 bases are TGTGCCAGCAGTCTACGACAGGGCCACGAGCAGTACTTC. It yields the protein CASSLRQGHEQYF.